This T cell receptor beta chain was sequenced in a study of neoadjuvant anti-PD-1 for oral cavity cancer. Time point noted: after neoadjuvant nivolumab, at surgical resection. This clone was found a few times. Per the germline V gene, CDR1 is SEHNR and CDR2 is FQNEAQ (reference sequence). Trimming left V 3 bases short and J 5 bases short, with 13 bases between. This CDR3 contains 14 residues. Sequencing used immunoSEQ multiplex PCR; TCRdb keeps in-frame clones, though not all of them. This sample carries around 13,000 clones, about three quarters of them seen once, and the ten largest clones take about 2.7%.

This receptor was taken from a person aged 35-79 years with oral cavity squamous cell carcinoma. Sequencing used PBMCs, obtained after nivolumab (anti-PD-1) treatment. The chain links TRBV7-9 to TRBJ1-2; D is perhaps TRBD1 (6 bases). The CDR3 spells CASSFGQTVYGYTF. CDR3 nucleotide sequence: TGTGCCAGCAGCTTCGGACAGACCGTTTATGGCTACACCTTC.